Listed below are T cell receptor beta chains from one sample, sequenced in a study of cytomegalovirus exposure and HLA in healthy donors. Measured with immunoSEQ multiplex PCR; TCRdb has only the in-frame clones, and not every one. The sample lists some 130,000 clones; 70% to 80% were seen once. Sequencing was done on a sample of PBMCs. The receptor set was obtained from a middle-aged man in good health and CMV-seropositive. The CDR3 runs from the conserved cysteine through the conserved F or W. Each record gives: clone size, J gene, V gene, CDR3 protein. Some rows have no size entry. The others give once, few or many, or a class for an expanded clone.

-	TRBJ1-2	TRBV30	CAWSWGRGGAPGGYTF
few	TRBJ2-7	TRBV5-1	CASSVSRDSSYEQYF
-	TRBJ2-1	TRBV13	CASSEDRYNEQFF
-	TRBJ1-1	TRBV5-1	CASSLGRGTEAFF
-	TRBJ2-1	TRBV4-1	CASSRGLAESSYNEQFF
-	TRBJ2-7	TRBV15	CATSRDGEGVHYYEQYF
-	TRBJ2-3	TRBV7-9	CASSLSGGSADTQYF
-	TRBJ2-7	TRBV28	CASNPQDRRDLEQYF
few	TRBJ2-1	TRBV27	CASSKTSERAIEGEQFF
-	TRBJ1-2	TRBV30	CAWIRPGTIAGNYGYTF
-	TRBJ1-1	TRBV7-9	CASSLWGNGGTEAFF
-	TRBJ1-6	TRBV5-1	CASSLKQGGNSPLHF
-	TRBJ2-7	TRBV18	CASSPRDNSYEQYF
-	TRBJ2-3	TRBV5-3	CARSLWAGGPAQYF
few	TRBJ1-1	TRBV5-1	CASSFFRGREAFF
few	TRBJ1-4	TRBV5-4	CASSRGQGIKEKLFF
-	TRBJ2-3	TRBV5-1	CASSVGGVTDTQYF
few	TRBJ1-1	TRBV19	CASSSRTGDYLNTEAFF
-	TRBJ1-1	TRBV29-1	CSVEGGVGTEAFF
-	TRBJ2-7	TRBV6-5	CASSSHRGNPYEQYF